This T cell receptor (beta chain) stems from a study of cytomegalovirus exposure and HLA in healthy donors. Study-level background: It was reported in a later analysis that the 90 to 150 validation repertoires used the same platform as the approximately 670 first-cohort repertoires.

About this clone: What it binds is unknown.

CDR1 SGHTA and CDR2 FQGNSA come from the germline V gene. This CDR3 region has 13 residues. The ends lost 0 bases at V and 14 bases at J; junction bases unmatched: 4. Study-level points and caveats: Clusters of TCRs from the first cohort tended to co-occur in the 130 or so validation repertoires (as a later analysis found).

While the first cohort had 650 to 850 subjects, the donors belonged to the separate validation cohort of about 120 subjects. Measured with immunoSEQ multiplex PCR; TCRdb has only the in-frame clones, and not every one. The sample lists around 54,000 clones, 89% occurring once. The sequence was collected from a woman aged 18-29 years in good health and CMV-seropositive. Source material: PBMCs. The V gene is TRBV7-2, the J gene TRBJ2-4; 10 positions agree with TRBD2. The CDR3 nucleotides are TGTGCCAGCAGCTTAGCGGAGCGGGGGGGCAAGTACTTC. Residues: CASSLAERGGKYF.